Reported below is one T cell receptor beta chain. Time point of the sample: blood 2 weeks post-SBRT. The treatment: 15 Gy SBRT to primary tumor, nephrectomy 4 weeks later. Looked up from germline, CDR1 is MNHNY and CDR2 is SVGAGI (reference sequence). The V and J ends lost 5 bases and 5 bases respectively, with 12 bases between them. The CDR3 loop spans 13 amino acids. Using immunoSEQ multiplex PCR, the repertoire was profiled, and TCRdb retains in-frame clones only, with some absent. The table has about 130,000 clones, more than 70% seen once. This entry belongs to a study of radiation and T cells in renal cell carcinoma. Whole-study context: Nephrectomy followed 15 Gy stereotactic body radiation by 4 weeks.

This chain uses TRBV6-6 with TRBJ1-1; D perhaps matches TRBD1 (5 bases). This material consisted of blood, taken from a patient whose treatment included radiotherapy and nephrectomy. This TCR was recovered from a woman in her 70s with renal cell carcinoma. CDR3 DNA: TGTGCCAGCAGTCAGGGATTTGAGACTGAAGCTTTCTTT. Its translation: CASSQGFETEAFF.